Each of the 4 T cell receptor beta chains below was sequenced from the same sample in a study of blood T cell repertoires in COVID-19. The method was immunoSEQ multiplex PCR; TCRdb's version includes in-frame clones alone and lacks a portion of them. The repertoire consists of a few hundred thousand clones, with around nine tenths occurring once and the leading ten covering roughly a sixth. Sequences were obtained from peripheral blood. These receptors were obtained from a middle-aged man with COVID-19, enrolled during active disease.

The chain couples TRBV28 to TRBJ2-7; TRBD2 might be the D (6 bases). Trimming cost V 2 bases and J 6 bases, with 14 bases left between them. The CDR3 sequence is 14 residues long. Germline CDR1 reads MDHEN; CDR2 reads SYDVKM. The CDR3 spells CASSLPRAGPEQYF. The CDR3 nucleotides read TGTGCCAGCAGTTTACCCCGGGCGGGGCCCGAGCAGTACTTC.

The rearrangement links TRBV2 to TRBJ2-5, with 13 bases matching TRBD2. The germline gives CDR1 SNHLY, CDR2 FYNNEI. The V gene end was trimmed by 1 base and the J gene end by 5 bases; junction bases not matched to a gene: 4. The CDR3 has 16 amino acids. This CDR3 is CASSEETSGRWETQYF. The CDR3 DNA reads TGTGCCAGCAGTGAAGAGACTAGCGGGAGGTGGGAGACCCAGTACTTC.

This clone has only a few counts. The chain has TRBV7-9 and TRBJ2-7, with 9 bases fitting TRBD1. Losses at the gene ends were 5 bases for V and 3 bases for J; bases not matched to a gene: 2. CDR1 and CDR2 (germline): SEHNR, FQNEAQ (reference sequence). The CDR3 contains 13 residues. This chain's CDR3 is CASSRDRVYEQYF. The DNA of the CDR3 is TGTGCCAGCAGCCGGGACAGGGTCTACGAGCAGTACTTC.

The rearrangement links TRBV3-1 (or the pseudogene TRBV3-2) to TRBJ1-5; a weak D match, TRBD1 (6 bases). Germline V gene sequence: CDR1 LGHDT, CDR2 YNNKEL (reference sequence). Between the trimmed V and J ends, which lost 3 bases and 7 bases, there was a span of 10 bases. The CDR3 is 13 residues long. CDR3 in DNA: TGTGCCAGCAGCCAGGGGGCACGACAGCCCCAGCATTTT. Encoded protein: CASSQGARQPQHF.